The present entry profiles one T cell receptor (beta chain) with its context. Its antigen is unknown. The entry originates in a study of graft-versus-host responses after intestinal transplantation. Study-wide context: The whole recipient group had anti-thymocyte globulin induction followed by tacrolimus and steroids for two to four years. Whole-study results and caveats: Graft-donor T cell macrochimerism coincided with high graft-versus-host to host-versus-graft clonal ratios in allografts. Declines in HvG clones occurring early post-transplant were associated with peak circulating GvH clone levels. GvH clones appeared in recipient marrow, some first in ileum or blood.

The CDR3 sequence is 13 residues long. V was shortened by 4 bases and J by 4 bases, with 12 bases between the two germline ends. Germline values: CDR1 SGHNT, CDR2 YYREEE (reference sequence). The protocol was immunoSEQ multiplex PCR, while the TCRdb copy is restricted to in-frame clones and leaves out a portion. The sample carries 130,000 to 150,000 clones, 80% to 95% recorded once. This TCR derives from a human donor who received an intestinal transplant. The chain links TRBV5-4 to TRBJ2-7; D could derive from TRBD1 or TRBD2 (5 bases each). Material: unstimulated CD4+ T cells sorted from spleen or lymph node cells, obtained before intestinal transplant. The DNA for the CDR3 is TGTGCCAGCAGCGCCGGGACCACTTACGAGCAGTACTTC. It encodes CASSAGTTYEQYF.